This T cell receptor (beta chain) was captured by sequencing in a study of shared clonotypes between healthy human individuals. Overall study findings and caveats: Naive subsets, compared against memory subsets, generally had larger estimated richness values.

Trimming left V 5 bases short and J 4 bases short, with 15 bases between. Germline CDR1 SNHLY, CDR2 FYNNEI. This CDR3 contains 15 residues. Only in-frame clones appear in the TCRdb table, and some are missing; sequencing was by immunoSEQ multiplex PCR. Here the sample spans 600,000 to 700,000 clones, 60% to 75% being singletons. As concerns this clone: What it recognizes is unknown.

The sample consisted of memory CD4+ T cells sorted from blood. Specified subset: CD45RA-negative fraction. This sequence joins TRBV2 and TRBJ1-3; TRBD1 is a possible D gene (5 bases). This sequence was found in a woman between 25 and 40 years old in good health. The CDR3 reads CASSFLGARGNTIYF. In nucleotides, the CDR3 is TGTGCCAGCAGTTTCCTCGGGGCGCGCGGAAACACCATATATTTT.